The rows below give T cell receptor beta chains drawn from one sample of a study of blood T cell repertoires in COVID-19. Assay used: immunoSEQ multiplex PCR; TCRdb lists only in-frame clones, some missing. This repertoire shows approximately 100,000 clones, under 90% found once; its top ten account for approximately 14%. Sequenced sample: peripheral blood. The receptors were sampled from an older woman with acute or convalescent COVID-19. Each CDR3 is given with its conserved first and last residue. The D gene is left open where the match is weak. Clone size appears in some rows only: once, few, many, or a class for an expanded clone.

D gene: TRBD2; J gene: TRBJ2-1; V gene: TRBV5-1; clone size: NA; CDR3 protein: CASSLTSSGGYNEQFF; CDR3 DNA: TGCGCCAGCAGCTTGACCAGTAGCGGGGGTTACAATGAGCAGTTCTTC
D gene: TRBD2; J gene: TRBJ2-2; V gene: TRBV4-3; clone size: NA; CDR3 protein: CASSQELAGGLNTGELFF; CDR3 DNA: TGCGCCAGCAGCCAAGAGCTAGCGGGAGGACTGAACACCGGGGAGCTGTTTTTT
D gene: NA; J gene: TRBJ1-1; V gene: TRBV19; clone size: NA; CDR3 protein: CASRPGLALNTEAFF; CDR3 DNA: TGTGCCAGTAGACCGGGACTCGCACTGAACACTGAAGCTTTCTTT
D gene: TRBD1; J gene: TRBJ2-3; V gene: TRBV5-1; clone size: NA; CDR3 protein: CASSLGTGDFGTDTQYF; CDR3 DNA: TGCGCCAGCAGCTTGGGGACAGGGGATTTCGGGACAGATACGCAGTATTTT
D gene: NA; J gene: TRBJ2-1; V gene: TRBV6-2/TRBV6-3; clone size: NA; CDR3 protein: CASSSGGPFYNEQFF; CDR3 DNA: TGTGCCAGCAGTAGCGGAGGGCCGTTCTACAATGAGCAGTTCTTC
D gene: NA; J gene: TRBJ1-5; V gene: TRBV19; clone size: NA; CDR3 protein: CASSIVLAGELGQPQHF; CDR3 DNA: TGTGCCAGTAGTATAGTTTTGGCAGGCGAGTTAGGTCAGCCCCAGCATTTT
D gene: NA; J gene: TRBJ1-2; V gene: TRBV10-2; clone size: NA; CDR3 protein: CASRSGGAGKYGYTF; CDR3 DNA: TGCGCCAGCCGGAGTGGGGGGGCAGGGAAGTATGGCTACACCTTC
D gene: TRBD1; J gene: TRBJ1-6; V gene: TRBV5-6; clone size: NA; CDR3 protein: CASSSRGQVLGVSPLHF; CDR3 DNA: TGTGCCAGCAGCTCTCGTGGACAGGTTCTAGGAGTTTCACCCCTCCACTTT
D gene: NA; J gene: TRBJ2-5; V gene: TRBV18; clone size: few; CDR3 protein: CASSRDSGETQYF; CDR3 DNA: TGTGCCAGCTCACGCGACAGTGGGGAGACCCAGTACTTC
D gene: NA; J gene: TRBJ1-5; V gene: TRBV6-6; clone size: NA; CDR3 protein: CASKQRGSNQPQHF; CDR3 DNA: TGTGCCAGCAAACAGAGGGGGTCCAATCAGCCCCAGCATTTT
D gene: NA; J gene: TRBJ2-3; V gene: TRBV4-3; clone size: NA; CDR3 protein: CASSQDRVLLSPDTQYF; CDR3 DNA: TGCGCCAGCAGCCAAGATCGAGTTTTACTTAGCCCAGATACGCAGTATTTT
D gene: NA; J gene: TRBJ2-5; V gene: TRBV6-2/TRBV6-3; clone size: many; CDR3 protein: CASSYKEGSETQYF; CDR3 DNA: TGTGCCAGCAGTTATAAGGAGGGTAGCGAGACCCAGTACTTC
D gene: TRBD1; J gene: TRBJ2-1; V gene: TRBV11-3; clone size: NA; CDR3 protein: CASMGYNRGRGWTAYNEQFF; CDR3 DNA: TGTGCCAGCATGGGGTACAACAGGGGGCGCGGGTGGACCGCCTACAATGAGCAGTTCTTC
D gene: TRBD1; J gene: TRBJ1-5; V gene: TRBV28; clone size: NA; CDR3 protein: CASSSGTGDFTSNQPQHF; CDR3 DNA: TGTGCCAGCAGTTCCGGGACAGGGGACTTCACTAGCAATCAGCCCCAGCATTTT
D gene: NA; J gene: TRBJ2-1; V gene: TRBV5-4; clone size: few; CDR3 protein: CASSFDTGVYNEQFF; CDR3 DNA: TGTGCCAGCAGCTTTGATACGGGGGTCTACAATGAGCAGTTCTTC
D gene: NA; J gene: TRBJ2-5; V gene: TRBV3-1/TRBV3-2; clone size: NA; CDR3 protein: CASSQRGRVGETQYF; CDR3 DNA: TGTGCCAGCAGCCAACGGGGTAGGGTAGGGGAGACCCAGTACTTC
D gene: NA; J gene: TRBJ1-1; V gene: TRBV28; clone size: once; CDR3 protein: CASNTPTGEAFF; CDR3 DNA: TGTGCCAGCAACACACCGACAGGTGAAGCTTTCTTT
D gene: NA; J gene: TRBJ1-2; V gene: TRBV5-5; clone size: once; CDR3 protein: CASSLGIETGIHYGYTF; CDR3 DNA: TGTGCCAGCAGCTTGGGGATTGAGACAGGAATTCACTATGGCTACACCTTC
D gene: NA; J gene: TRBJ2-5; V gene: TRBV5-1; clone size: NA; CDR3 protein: CASSFRNQQGFTMETQYF; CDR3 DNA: TGCGCCAGCAGCTTTAGGAACCAACAGGGATTTACTATGGAGACCCAGTACTTC
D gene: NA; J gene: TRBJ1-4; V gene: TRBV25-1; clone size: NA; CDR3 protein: CASSVSRVLSEKLFF; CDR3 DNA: TGTGCCAGCAGTGTCTCCAGGGTATTGAGTGAAAAACTGTTTTTT
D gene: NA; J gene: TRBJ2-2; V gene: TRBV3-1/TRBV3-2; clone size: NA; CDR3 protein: CASSQRRGPGSDTGELFF; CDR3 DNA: TGTGCCAGCAGCCAAAGGCGGGGTCCGGGATCGGACACCGGGGAGCTGTTTTTT
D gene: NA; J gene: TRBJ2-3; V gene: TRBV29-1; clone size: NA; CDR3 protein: CSAILDWPSTDTQYF; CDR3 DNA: TGCAGCGCAATCCTCGACTGGCCCAGCACAGATACGCAGTATTTT
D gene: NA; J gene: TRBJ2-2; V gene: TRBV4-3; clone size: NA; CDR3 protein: CASSQVFPTNTGELFF; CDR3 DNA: TGCGCCAGCAGCCAAGTTTTTCCCACGAACACCGGGGAGCTGTTTTTT
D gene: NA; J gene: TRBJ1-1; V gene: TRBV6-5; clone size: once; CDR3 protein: CASSYSSRGYTEAFF; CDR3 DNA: TGTGCCAGCAGTTATTCGTCTAGGGGGTACACTGAAGCTTTCTTT